These 28 T cell receptor beta chains originate from one sample sequenced in a study of regulatory T cells in long-lasting Graves disease. Time point specified: persistent/refractory GD, antithyroid drugs over 5 years with positive TRAb. RNA isolated from PBMCs was used to make the TCR library. TCR beta libraries were built with iRepertoire HTBI primers and Arm-PCR of CDR3 regions. A single record per CDR3 protein comes from TCRdb applying MiXCR to the multiplex PCR reads. The sample consists of 400,000 or so distinct CDR3 sequences, 20% to 25% of them appearing once. The sample here was peripheral blood mononuclear cells (PBMCs), taken when the disease was refractory, from a patient treated with antithyroid drugs. The source of these receptors is a female donor with Graves disease.

This clonotype has at least ten counts. The rearrangement links TRBV11-2 to TRBJ2-7; 11 bases map to TRBD1. V trimming: 0 bases; J trimming: 1 base; junction bases outside the gene matches: 5. The length of the CDR3 is 17 residues. The V gene's germline CDR1 is SGHAT and CDR2 FQNNGV. The CDR3 nucleotides read TGTGCCAGCAGCTTAGATTTGGACAGGGGGCGGTCCTACGAGCAGTACTTC. This translates into CASSLDLDRGRSYEQYF.

This clonotype has only one observation. The chain carries TRBV10-2 and TRBJ2-5; tentative D call: TRBD2 (5 bases). From germline, CDR1 is WSHSY and CDR2 SAAADI. The germline V and J ends were trimmed by 4 bases and 3 bases, with 9 bases remaining between them. The CDR3 has 13 amino acids. CDR3 loop: CASSANGKETQYF. CDR3 in DNA: TGCGCCAGCAGTGCGAACGGGAAAGAGACCCAGTACTTC.

The gene calls are TRBV20-1 and TRBJ1-1, with D possibly matching TRBD1 (5 bases). The length of the CDR3 is 13 residues. Trimming cost V 6 bases and J 0 bases, with 11 bases left between them. From germline, CDR1 is DFQATT and CDR2 SNEGSKA (reference sequence). The DNA for the CDR3 is TGCAGTGCCGGGGCACCGGTGAACACTGAAGCTTTCTTT. Amino acid sequence: CSAGAPVNTEAFF.

The chain links TRBV11-2 to TRBJ2-6; D ambiguous. Germline loops: CDR1 SGHAT, CDR2 FQNNGV. V lost 4 bases, J lost 0 bases, and 13 bases lay in between. There are 17 residues in the CDR3. CDR3 coding DNA: TGTGCCAGCAGCTCCTCTAACAGCCTCTCTGGGGCCAACGTCCTGACTTTC. Protein product: CASSSSNSLSGANVLTF. Variable domain in full (rest from reference TRBV11-2 and TRBJ2-6): EAGVAQSPRYKIIEKRQSVAFWCNPISGHATLYWYQQILGQGPKLLIQFQNNGVVDDSQLPKDRFSAERLKGVDSTLKIQPAKLEDSAVYLCASSSSNSLSGANVLTFGAGSRLTVL.

This clonotype occurred a few times. The chain links TRBV20-1 to TRBJ2-5; 11 nucleotides agree with TRBD2. The length of the CDR3 is 14 residues. V shed 4 bases, J shed 4 bases, and the junction held 5 bases outside the gene matches. Looked up from germline, CDR1 is DFQATT and CDR2 is SNEGSKA (reference sequence). The chain's CDR3 is CSAISLAGVETQYF. CDR3 DNA sequence: TGCAGTGCTATTTCACTAGCGGGAGTAGAGACCCAGTACTTC.

This clonotype was picked up a small number of times. The chain recombines TRBV11-2 with TRBJ1-1; D perhaps matches TRBD1 (6 bases). The CDR3 sequence is 16 residues long. Trimming removed 2 bases from V and 1 base from J, with 14 bases in between. The germline V gene has CDR1 SGHAT and CDR2 FQNNGV. CDR3 region: CASSLWATGKNTEAFF. The CDR3 DNA reads as TGTGCCAGCAGCTTATGGGCTACAGGGAAGAACACTGAAGCTTTCTTT.

This clonotype was found many times. The chain links TRBV20-1 to TRBJ1-1; a possible D gene is TRBD1 (6 bases). CDR3 size: 13 residues. In germline, CDR1 is DFQATT, CDR2 SNEGSKA (reference sequence). The V gene lost 5 bases and the J gene lost 1 base, with 11 bases spanning the gap. The CDR3 DNA is TGCAGTGCTCGACAGGCATCGAACACTGAAGCTTTCTTT. This gives the protein CSARQASNTEAFF.

This chain joins TRBV29-1 and TRBJ1-2, with no clear D. Germline V gene lookup returns CDR1 SQVTM and CDR2 ANQGSEA. The CDR3 loop spans 12 amino acids. The V end was cut by 5 bases, the J end by 4 bases, with 11 bases between. The CDR3 region is CSVRLGSYGYTF. For the CDR3, the DNA is TGCAGCGTTCGATTGGGGTCCTATGGCTACACCTTC.

This CDR3 reads CASSETGTKPAKNIQYF. The DNA of the CDR3 is TGTGCCAGCAGCGAAACAGGGACAAAACCCGCCAAAAACATTCAGTACTTC. The chain employs TRBV6-2 or TRBV6-3 and TRBJ2-7; tentative D call: TRBD1 (6 bases). Gene TRBJ2-4 matches the end of the DNA better, so the J call may be wrong. Germline V gene sequence: CDR1 MNHEY, CDR2 SVGEGT. The CDR3 extends over 17 amino acids.

The rearrangement links TRBV5-6 to TRBJ1-1; the D is unclear. Per the germline V gene, CDR1 is SGHDT and CDR2 is YYEEEE. This CDR3 comprises 14 residues. Trimming took off 2 bases at V and 5 bases at J, with 13 bases between the two ends. In DNA, the CDR3 is TGTGCCAGCAGCTTCCGGGTTACGACAACTGAAGCTTTCTTT. Protein product: CASSFRVTTTEAFF.

This clonotype was counted between two and nine times. CDR3 residues: CASSYRVETGELFF. The CDR3 nucleotides are TGTGCCAGCAGTTACAGGGTGGAAACCGGGGAGCTGTTTTTT. The V call is TRBV6-5, the J call TRBJ2-2; D uncertain. CDR3 length: 14 amino acids. V was cut by 2 bases and J by 5 bases, with 9 bases left in between. CDR1 and CDR2 from the germline V gene are MNHEY and SVGAGI.

This clonotype occurred many times. V gene TRBV30 combines with J gene TRBJ1-6; D may be TRBD1 (5 bases). This CDR3 contains 14 residues. Trimming took 7 bases from V and 5 from J, leaving 15 bases between them. Per germline, CDR1 GTSNPN and CDR2 SVGIG (reference sequence). The CDR3 is CASTRDRDNSPLHF. CDR3 nucleotide sequence: TGTGCCTCTACCCGGGACCGGGATAATTCACCCCTCCACTTT.

This clonotype was detected a few times. The chain uses TRBV2 and TRBJ1-3; the D is unclear. The ends were cut back, 10 bases at V and 0 bases at J, with 13 bases in the middle. CDR3 length equals 14 residues. The germline V gene has CDR1 SNHLY and CDR2 FYNNEI. The CDR3, as DNA: TGTGCCACGCCCGGGCCGAGCTCTGGAAACACCATATATTTT. Its protein is CATPGPSSGNTIYF.

This clonotype has at least ten counts. This chain connects TRBV7-2 to TRBJ1-1; unclear D gene. V lost 5 bases to trimming and J lost 1 base, with 8 bases between them. The CDR3 has 13 residues. The germline CDR1 and CDR2 sequences are SGHTA and FQGNSA. The CDR3 DNA follows: TGTGCCAGCAGCATTCACGCGAACACTGAAGCTTTCTTT. It yields the protein CASSIHANTEAFF. The complete variable domain, with remaining parts taken from reference TRBV7-2 and TRBJ1-1, reads GAGVSQSPSNKVTEKGKDVELRCDPISGHTALYWYRQSLGQGLEFLIYFQGNSAPDKSGLPSDRFSAERTGGSVSTLTIQRTQQEDSAVYLCASSIHANTEAFFGQGTRLTVV.

This rearrangement joins TRBV15 to TRBJ1-6; the D gene is possibly TRBD1 (6 bases). Germline V gives CDR1 LNHNV, CDR2 YYDKDF (reference sequence). Deletions cut 5 bases from V and 13 bases from J, with 15 bases between. The CDR3 runs 13 residues. The CDR3 spells CATSLFPGAPLHF. CDR3 sequence (DNA): TGTGCCACCAGCCTCTTCCCGGGGGCGCCCCTCCACTTT.

This chain joins TRBV5-6 and TRBJ2-7, with TRBD1 identical over 7 bases. J lost 3 bases, V lost 6 bases, and 3 bases had no gene match. The germline V gene has CDR1 SGHDT and CDR2 YYEEEE. The CDR3 totals 12 residues. CDR3 bases: TGTGCCAGCACGAGGACAGGCTACGAGCAGTACTTC. Translating it yields CASTRTGYEQYF.

Regarding this clonotype: Given a much more abundant clone one base away, this may be a read error. The V call is TRBV12-3 or TRBV12-4, the J call TRBJ2-1; 12 bases match TRBD2. The J call may not be correct, given that the DNA end is closer to TRBJ2-5. This CDR3 region has 18 residues. This CDR3 is CASSLTLAGGGLQETQYF. The CDR3 DNA reads TGTGCCAGCAGTTTGACTCTAGCGGGAGGGGGATTGCAAGAGACCCAGTACTTC.

This clonotype was recorded many times. The chain employs TRBV12-3 or TRBV12-4 and TRBJ1-5, with D tentatively TRBD1 (6 bases). The ends were cut back, 1 base at V and 3 bases at J, with 10 bases in the middle. The CDR3 totals 15 residues. This CDR3 reads CASSLGGTNNQPQHF. The CDR3 DNA reads TGTGCCAGCAGTTTAGGGGGGACAAACAATCAGCCCCAGCATTTT.

This clonotype was recorded many times. The chain carries TRBV6-2 or TRBV6-3 and TRBJ2-5, with TRBD1 matching over 7 bases. V shed 0 bases and J 3 bases; nucleotides not matched to a gene: 1. Germline CDR1 MNHEY, CDR2 SVGEGT. This CDR3 has 14 residues. CDR3 nucleotides: TGTGCCAGCAGTTACTCCGACAGGGAAGAGACCCAGTACTTC. Translated, it gives CASSYSDREETQYF.

This clonotype has more than one count but fewer than ten. V gene TRBV30 combines with J gene TRBJ1-5; a weak D match, TRBD1 (5 bases). Trimming pared 0 bases from V and 5 bases from J, leaving 14 bases between. The germline V gene has CDR1 GTSNPN and CDR2 SVGIG (reference sequence). The CDR3 has 15 amino acids. CDR3: CAWSVPWGGDQPQHF. In nucleotides, the CDR3 is TGTGCCTGGAGTGTACCTTGGGGGGGGGATCAGCCCCAGCATTTT.

In its sample, this clonotype was seen a few times. This chain joins TRBV7-9 and TRBJ2-5, with D perhaps TRBD2 (6 bases). V lost 5 bases and J 4 bases, leaving 17 bases between the germline ends. From germline, CDR1 is SEHNR and CDR2 FQNEAQ (reference sequence). The CDR3 sequence is 15 residues long. The CDR3 DNA sequence: TGTGCCAGCAGCCCGCAGTCGGAGGGCCGAGAGACCCAGTACTTC. This gives the protein CASSPQSEGRETQYF.

This clonotype has only a few counts. The gene calls are TRBV7-8 and TRBJ1-5, with D perhaps TRBD1 (5 bases). V shed 5 bases and J shed 1 base, with 12 bases lying between them. Germline assignment: CDR1 SGHVS and CDR2 FQNEAQ. CDR3 length: 15 residues. The CDR3 DNA sequence: TGTGCCAGCAGCCCGATCGGGGGGAGCAATCAGCCCCAGCATTTT. Protein sequence: CASSPIGGSNQPQHF.

This clonotype appeared many times. V is TRBV28 and J is TRBJ2-5; 10 bases agree with TRBD2. The CDR3 is made up of 14 amino acids. Germline V lookup: CDR1 MDHEN, CDR2 SYDVKM. After removal of 5 bases from V and 9 bases from J, the junction contained 9 bases not matched to a gene. CDR3 loop: CASSETSGVRAQYF. The DNA of the CDR3 is TGTGCCAGCAGTGAAACTAGCGGGGTACGGGCCCAGTACTTC.

This clonotype was seen a handful of times. CDR3 sequence (DNA): TGTGCCAGCAAGGGGACCCCCCGTGGAGAGCAGTACTTC. Its protein is CASKGTPRGEQYF. V is TRBV25-1 and J is TRBJ2-7, with D possibly called TRBD1 or TRBD2 (5 bases each). The V end was cut by 7 bases, the J end by 7 bases, with 17 bases between. Looked up from germline, CDR1 is MGHDK and CDR2 is SYGVNS. This CDR3 is 13 amino acids long.

The chain combines TRBV29-1 with TRBJ2-5; the match to TRBD1 covers 9 bases. The length of the CDR3 is 13 residues. Germline loops: CDR1 SQVTM, CDR2 ANQGSEA. The trim removed 7 bases at V and 5 bases at J, leaving 8 bases unmatched. CDR3 loop: CSAGQGSGETQYF. The CDR3 coding sequence is TGCAGCGCCGGACAGGGGAGTGGGGAGACCCAGTACTTC.

V gene TRBV20-1 combines with J gene TRBJ2-7, with D hard to call. The CDR3 contains 14 residues. Deletions cut 0 bases from V and 2 bases from J, with 11 bases between. Germline V gives CDR1 DFQATT, CDR2 SNEGSKA (reference sequence). CDR3 amino acids: CSARDPGRTYEQYF. CDR3 DNA: TGCAGTGCTAGAGATCCCGGCCGTACCTACGAGCAGTACTTC.

V is TRBV20-1 and J is TRBJ2-3; 10 bases are a match to TRBD2. This CDR3 has 16 residues. V shed 3 bases, J shed 3 bases, and the junction held 9 bases outside the gene matches. Germline assignment: CDR1 DFQATT and CDR2 SNEGSKA (reference sequence). The CDR3 is CSARTRGLALTDTQYF. The CDR3 DNA reads TGCAGTGCTAGGACCCGGGGACTAGCGTTGACAGATACGCAGTATTTT.

The chain combines TRBV5-1 with TRBJ2-1, with D maybe TRBD2 (6 bases). CDR3 length: 15 amino acids. Germline V gives CDR1 SGHRS, CDR2 YFSETQ. V lost 0 bases to trimming and J lost 5 bases, with 12 bases between them. This chain's CDR3 is CASSLVQGGNNEQFF. As DNA, the CDR3 is TGCGCCAGCAGCTTGGTTCAGGGAGGAAACAATGAGCAGTTCTTC.